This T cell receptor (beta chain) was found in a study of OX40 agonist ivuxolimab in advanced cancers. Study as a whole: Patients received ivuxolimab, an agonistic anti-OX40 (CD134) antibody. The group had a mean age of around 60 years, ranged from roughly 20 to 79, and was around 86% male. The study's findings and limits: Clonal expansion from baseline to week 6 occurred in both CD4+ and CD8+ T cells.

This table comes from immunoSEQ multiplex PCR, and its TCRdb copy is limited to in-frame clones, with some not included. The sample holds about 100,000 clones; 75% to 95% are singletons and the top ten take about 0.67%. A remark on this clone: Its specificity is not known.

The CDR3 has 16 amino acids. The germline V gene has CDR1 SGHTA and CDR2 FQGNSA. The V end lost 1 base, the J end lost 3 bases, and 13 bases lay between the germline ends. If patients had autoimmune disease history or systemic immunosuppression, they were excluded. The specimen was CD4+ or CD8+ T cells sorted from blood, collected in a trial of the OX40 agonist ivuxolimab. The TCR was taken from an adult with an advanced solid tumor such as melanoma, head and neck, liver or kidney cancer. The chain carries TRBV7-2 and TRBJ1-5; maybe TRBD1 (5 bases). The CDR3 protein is CASSLGGWQHNQPQHF. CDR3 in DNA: TGTGCCAGCAGCTTAGGGGGCTGGCAGCACAATCAGCCCCAGCATTTT.